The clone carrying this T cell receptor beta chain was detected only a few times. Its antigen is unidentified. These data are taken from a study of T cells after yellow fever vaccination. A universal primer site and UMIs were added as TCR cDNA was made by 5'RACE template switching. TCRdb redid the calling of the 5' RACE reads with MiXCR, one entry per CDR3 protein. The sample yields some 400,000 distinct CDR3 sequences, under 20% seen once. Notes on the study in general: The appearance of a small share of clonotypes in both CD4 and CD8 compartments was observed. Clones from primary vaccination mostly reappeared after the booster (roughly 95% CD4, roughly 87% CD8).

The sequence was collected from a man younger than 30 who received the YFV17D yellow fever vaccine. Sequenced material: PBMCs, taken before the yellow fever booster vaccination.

The CDR3 nucleotides are TGTGCCAGCAGCCCCTACATCGGCAGCGTCAATCAGCCCCAGCATTTT. Residues: CASSPYIGSVNQPQHF. V usage is TRBV7-2 and J usage is TRBJ1-5, with D hard to call. The CDR3 covers 16 residues. The germline V and J ends were trimmed by 5 bases and 3 bases, with 17 bases remaining between them. Per the germline V gene, CDR1 is SGHTA and CDR2 is FQGNSA.